The 5 T cell receptor beta chains given below trace back to one sample, sequenced in a study of blood T cell repertoires in COVID-19. Libraries were prepared by immunoSEQ multiplex PCR; TCRdb keeps only in-frame clonotypes and omits some of them. Here the sample spans 150,000 to 200,000 clones, around 74% being singletons. The specimen sequenced was peripheral blood. Receptors originate from a woman older than 75 with acute or convalescent COVID-19.

The rearrangement joins TRBV11-2 to TRBJ1-3, with a tentative D call TRBD1 (5 bases). Trimming took 3 bases from V and 4 from J, leaving 16 bases between them. The CDR3 length is 16 residues. CDR1 and CDR2 from the germline V gene are SGHAT and FQNNGV. The CDR3 sequence is CASSFWVGGSGNTIYF. CDR3 sequence (DNA): TGTGCCAGCAGCTTTTGGGTCGGGGGATCGGGAAACACCATATATTTT.

V is TRBV24-1 and J is TRBJ1-4, with a tentative D call TRBD1 (5 bases). CDR3 length: 13 amino acids. Germline-derived CDR1 and CDR2 are KGHDR and SFDVKD. V shed 6 bases and J shed 11 bases, with 15 bases lying between them. CDR3 in DNA: TGTGCCACCAGTAACCCAGGGATCGAGAAACTGTTTTTT. Amino acid sequence: CATSNPGIEKLFF.

The chain has TRBV7-9 and TRBJ1-6; D uncertain. This CDR3 comprises 13 residues. Trimming left V 5 bases short and J 11 bases short, with 13 bases between. The germline V gene encodes CDR1 SEHNR and CDR2 FQNEAQ (reference sequence). The CDR3 DNA follows: TGTGCCAGCAGCCCCGCCGGGGATCCACCCCTCCACTTT. This gives the protein CASSPAGDPPLHF.

The chain combines TRBV10-1 with TRBJ2-1; D possibly corresponds to TRBD1 (6 bases). The germline V gene encodes CDR1 WNHNN and CDR2 SYGVQD (reference sequence). The CDR3 extends over 14 amino acids. With 10 bases removed from V and 2 bases from J, the gap between germline ends came to 15 bases. The CDR3 nucleotides are TGCGCCACCCCGGCGCAGGGGCCCTACAATGAGCAGTTCTTC. Translated, it gives CATPAQGPYNEQFF.

Details on this clone: The same CDR3 can be traced to other DNA sequences in this sample. The chain recombines TRBV7-2 with TRBJ2-3; TRBD2 agrees at 8 bases. The V and J ends lost 0 bases and 5 bases, in that order; junction bases with no gene match: 4. Germline V CDR1 and CDR2: SGHTA, FQGNSA. This CDR3 spans 15 amino acids. The CDR3 spells CASSLAGLAGDTQYF. DNA for the CDR3: TGTGCCAGCAGCTTAGCAGGTCTAGCGGGAGATACGCAGTATTTT.